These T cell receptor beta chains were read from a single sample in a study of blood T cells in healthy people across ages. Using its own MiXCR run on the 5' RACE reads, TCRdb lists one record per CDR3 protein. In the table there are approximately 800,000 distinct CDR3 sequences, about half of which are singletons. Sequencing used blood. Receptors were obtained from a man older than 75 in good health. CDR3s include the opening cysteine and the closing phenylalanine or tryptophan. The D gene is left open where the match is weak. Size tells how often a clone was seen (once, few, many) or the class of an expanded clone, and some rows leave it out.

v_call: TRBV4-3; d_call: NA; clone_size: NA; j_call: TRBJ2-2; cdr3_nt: TGCGCCAGCAGCCATGCGGGCTACACCGGGGAGCTGTTTTTT; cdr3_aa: CASSHAGYTGELFF
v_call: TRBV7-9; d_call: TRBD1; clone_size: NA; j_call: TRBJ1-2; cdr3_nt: TGTGCCAGCAGCTTAGGAGGGACAGGGAGGGAAGGCTACACCTTC; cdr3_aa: CASSLGGTGREGYTF
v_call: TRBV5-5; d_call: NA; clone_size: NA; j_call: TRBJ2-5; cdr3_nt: TGTGCCAGCAGCTTGGGGGGGTCTGGGGTTCAAGAGACCCAGTACTTC; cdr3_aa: CASSLGGSGVQETQYF
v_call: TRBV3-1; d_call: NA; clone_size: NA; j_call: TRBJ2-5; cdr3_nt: TGTGCCAGCAGCCCCTCTGTGTACCAAGAGGCCCAGTACTTC; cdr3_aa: CASSPSVYQEAQYF
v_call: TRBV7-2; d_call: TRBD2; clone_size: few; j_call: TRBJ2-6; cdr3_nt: TGTGCCAGCAGCTTAAAGGGACTAGCGGGAGGGACTGGGGCCAACGTCCTGACTTTC; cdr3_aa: CASSLKGLAGGTGANVLTF
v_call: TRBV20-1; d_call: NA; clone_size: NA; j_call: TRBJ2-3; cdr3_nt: TGCAGTGCCCTCTCTCGATCAGAGCGCTCCACAGATACGCAGTATTTT; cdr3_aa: CSALSRSERSTDTQYF
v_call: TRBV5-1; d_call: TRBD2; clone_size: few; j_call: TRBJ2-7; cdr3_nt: TGCGCCAGCAGCCCGGCGGGACTAGCGGGAGACTACGAGCAGTACTTC; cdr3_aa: CASSPAGLAGDYEQYF
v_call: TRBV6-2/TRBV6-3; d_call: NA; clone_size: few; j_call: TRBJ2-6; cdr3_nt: TGTGCCACCTCAATTGGGGCCAACGTCCTGACTTTC; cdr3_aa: CATSIGANVLTF
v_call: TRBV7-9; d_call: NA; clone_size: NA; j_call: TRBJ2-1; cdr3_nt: TGTGCCAGCAGCTTAGAGGCCCTCTTCCGGAATCGACAGTTCTTC; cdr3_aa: CASSLEALFRNRQFF
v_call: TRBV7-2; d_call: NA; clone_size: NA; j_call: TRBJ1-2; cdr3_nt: TGTGCCAGCAGGAGGGGGGGAGGAACAGTCGTGGGTGATGGCTACACCTTC; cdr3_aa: CASRRGGGTVVGDGYTF
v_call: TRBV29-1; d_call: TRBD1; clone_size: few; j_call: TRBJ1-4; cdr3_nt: TGCAGCGTTGGACAGGGTTATAATGAAAAACTGTTTTTT; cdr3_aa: CSVGQGYNEKLFF
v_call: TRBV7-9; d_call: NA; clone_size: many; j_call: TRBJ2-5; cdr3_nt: TGTGCCAGCAGCCCAACAGGGCGCCAAGAGACCCAGTACTTC; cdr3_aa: CASSPTGRQETQYF
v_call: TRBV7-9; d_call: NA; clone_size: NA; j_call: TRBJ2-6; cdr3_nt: TGTGCCAGCAGCTTAGGCAGGGTATCTGGGGCCAACGTCCTGACTTTC; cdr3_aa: CASSLGRVSGANVLTF
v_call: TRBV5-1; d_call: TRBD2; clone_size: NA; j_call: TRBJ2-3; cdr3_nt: TGTGCCAGCAGCTTAGCGGGAGGGCTTAGCACAGATACGCAGTATTTT; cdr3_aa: CASSLAGGLSTDTQYF
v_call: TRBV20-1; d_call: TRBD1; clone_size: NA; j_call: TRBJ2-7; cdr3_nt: TGCAGTGCTAGAGAAACCCTCGGGACAGCTGACGAGCAGTACTTC; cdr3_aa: CSARETLGTADEQYF
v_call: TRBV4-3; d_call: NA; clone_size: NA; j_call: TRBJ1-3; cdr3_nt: TGCGTCAGCAGCCAAGGGGATTCAGGAAACACCATATATTTT; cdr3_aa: CVSSQGDSGNTIYF
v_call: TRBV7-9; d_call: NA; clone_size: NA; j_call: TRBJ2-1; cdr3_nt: TGTGCCAGCAGCTGGGGGACTGATCGACTTGGGTTCTTC; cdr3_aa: CASSWGTDRLGFF
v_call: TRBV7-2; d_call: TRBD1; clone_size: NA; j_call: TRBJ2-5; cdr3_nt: TGTGCCAGCAGCTTTAACAGGGGGACCAAACAAGAGACCCAGTACTTC; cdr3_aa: CASSFNRGTKQETQYF
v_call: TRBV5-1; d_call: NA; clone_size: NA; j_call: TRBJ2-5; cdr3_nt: TGCGCCAGCAGCCCAGGGGAGTCCCAGCGTCAAGAGACCCAGTACTTC; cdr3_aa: CASSPGESQRQETQYF
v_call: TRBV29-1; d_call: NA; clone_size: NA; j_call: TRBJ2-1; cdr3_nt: TGCAGCGTAAGGGGAGAACTCAATGAGCAGTTCTTC; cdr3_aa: CSVRGELNEQFF
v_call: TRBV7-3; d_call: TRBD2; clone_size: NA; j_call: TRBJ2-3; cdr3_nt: TGTGCCAGCAGCCAATCGACTAGCTCTGTGGGCACAGATACGCAGTATTTT; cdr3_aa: CASSQSTSSVGTDTQYF
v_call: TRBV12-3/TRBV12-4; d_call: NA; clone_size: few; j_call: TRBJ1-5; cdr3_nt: TGTGCCAGCAGTTTAGCGTTGGCATCAGATCAGCCCCAGCATTTT; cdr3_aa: CASSLALASDQPQHF
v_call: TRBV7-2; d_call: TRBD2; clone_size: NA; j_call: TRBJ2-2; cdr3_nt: TGTGCCAGCAGTACCCAGGGACTAGCGGGAATTACCGGGGAGCTGTTTTTT; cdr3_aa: CASSTQGLAGITGELFF
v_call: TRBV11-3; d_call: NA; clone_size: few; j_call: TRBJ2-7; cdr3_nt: TGTGCCAGCAGCCCCGGGACCAGCACCTACAATGAGCAGTACTTC; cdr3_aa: CASSPGTSTYNEQYF
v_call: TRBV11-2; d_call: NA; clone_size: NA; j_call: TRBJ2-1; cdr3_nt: TGTGCCAGCAGCTTAGATAGGGAGCGTGAGCAGTTCTTC; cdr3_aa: CASSLDREREQFF
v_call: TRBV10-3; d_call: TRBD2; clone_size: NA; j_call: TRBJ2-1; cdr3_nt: TGTGCCATCAGTGAGACGGGACTAGCGGGACCCAACAATGAGCAGTTCTTC; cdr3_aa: CAISETGLAGPNNEQFF
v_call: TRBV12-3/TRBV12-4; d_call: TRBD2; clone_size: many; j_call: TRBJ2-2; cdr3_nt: TGTGCCAGCAGTTTCCCCGGACTAGCGGAAAACACCGGGGAGCTGTTTTTT; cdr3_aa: CASSFPGLAENTGELFF
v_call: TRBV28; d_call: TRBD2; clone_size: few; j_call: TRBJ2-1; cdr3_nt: TGTGCCAGTTCCCTTCCCACTAGCGGTAGCTCCTACAATGAGCAGTTCTTC; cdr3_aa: CASSLPTSGSSYNEQFF
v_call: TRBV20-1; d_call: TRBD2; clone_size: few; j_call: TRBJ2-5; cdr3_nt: TGCAGTGCTAAGAGACTAGCGGCTCAAGAGACCCAGTACTTC; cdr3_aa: CSAKRLAAQETQYF
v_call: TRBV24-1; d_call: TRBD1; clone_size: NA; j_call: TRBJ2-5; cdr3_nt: TGTGCCACCAGTGATTTTAACGGACAGGGGGCGTACTTC; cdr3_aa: CATSDFNGQGAYF
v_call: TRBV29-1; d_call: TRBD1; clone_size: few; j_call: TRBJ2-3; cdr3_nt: TGCAGCGTCCAAAGGACAGGGAGCACAGATACGCAGTATTTT; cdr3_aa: CSVQRTGSTDTQYF
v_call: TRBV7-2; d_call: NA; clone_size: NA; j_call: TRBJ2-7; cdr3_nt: TGTGCCAGCAGCTTAGCGAGTCTAGCCCACAATGAGCAGTACTTC; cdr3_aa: CASSLASLAHNEQYF
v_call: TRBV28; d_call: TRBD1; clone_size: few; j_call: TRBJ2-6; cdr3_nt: TGTGCCAGCAGGGGACAGAGCTCTGGGGCCAACGTCCTGACTTTC; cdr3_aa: CASRGQSSGANVLTF
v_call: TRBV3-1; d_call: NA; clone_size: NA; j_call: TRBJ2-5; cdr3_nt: TGTGCCAGCAGCCACCTAAGCGGAGAGACCCAGTACTTC; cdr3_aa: CASSHLSGETQYF
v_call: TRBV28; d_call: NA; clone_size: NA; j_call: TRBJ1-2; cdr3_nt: TGTGCCACCCGGACAAAAAATGGCTACACCTTC; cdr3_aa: CATRTKNGYTF
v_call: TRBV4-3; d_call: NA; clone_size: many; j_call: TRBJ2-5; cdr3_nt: TGCGCCAGCAGCCAAGATCGGGCTGGTCCGGGGTCCCAGTACTTC; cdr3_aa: CASSQDRAGPGSQYF
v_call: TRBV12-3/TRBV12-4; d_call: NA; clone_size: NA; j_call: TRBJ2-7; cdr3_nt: TGTGCCAGCAGTCCGACGGACAGAGGCTACGAGCAGTACTTC; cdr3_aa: CASSPTDRGYEQYF
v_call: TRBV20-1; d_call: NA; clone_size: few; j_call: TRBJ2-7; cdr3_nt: TGCAGTGCTAGTGGTGGGGGGAGGGGGGTCGAGCAGTACTTC; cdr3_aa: CSASGGGRGVEQYF
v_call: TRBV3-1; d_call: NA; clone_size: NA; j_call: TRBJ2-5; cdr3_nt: TGTGCCAGCAGCCAAGGCCCGCTGACCCAGTACTTC; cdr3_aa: CASSQGPLTQYF
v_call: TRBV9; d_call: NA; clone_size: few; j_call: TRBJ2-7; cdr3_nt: TGTGCCAGCAGCGTAGTCCCACAGTCTTACGAGCAGTACTTC; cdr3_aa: CASSVVPQSYEQYF
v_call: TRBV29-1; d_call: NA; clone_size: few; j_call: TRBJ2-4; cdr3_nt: TGCAGCGTGGAGGGGCGAGGCCGGGCTGATGACATTCAGTACTTC; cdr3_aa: CSVEGRGRADDIQYF
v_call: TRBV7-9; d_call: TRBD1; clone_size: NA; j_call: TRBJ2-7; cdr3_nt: TGTGCCAGCAGCTCGGGACAGGGCCACTACGAGCAGTACTTC; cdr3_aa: CASSSGQGHYEQYF
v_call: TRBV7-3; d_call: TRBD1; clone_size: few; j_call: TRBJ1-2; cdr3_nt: TGTGCCAGCAGCCATGGACAGGCTCTTGGCTACACCTTC; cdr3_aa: CASSHGQALGYTF
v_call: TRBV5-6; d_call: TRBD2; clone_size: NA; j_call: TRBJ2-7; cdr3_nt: TGTGCCAGCGGGGCCCTAGCGGGAGGGCTACTCAGCTCCTACAATGAGCAGTACTTC; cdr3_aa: CASGALAGGLLSSYNEQYF
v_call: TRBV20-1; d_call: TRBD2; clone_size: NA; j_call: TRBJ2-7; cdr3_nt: TGCAGTGCTAGACTCGCGGGGCGGGAGGGTTACGAGCAGTACTTC; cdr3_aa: CSARLAGREGYEQYF
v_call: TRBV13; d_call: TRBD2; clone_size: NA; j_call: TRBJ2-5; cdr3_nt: TGTGCCAGCAGCTCCCGCCCTCCGGGACTAGCGACCAAACAGGGGTACAATGAGCAGTACTTC; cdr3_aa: CASSSRPPGLATKQGYNEQYF
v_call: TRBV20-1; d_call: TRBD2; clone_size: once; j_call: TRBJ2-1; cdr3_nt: TGCAGTGCAGGGGTGGGACTAGCGATGGGTGAGCAGTTCTTC; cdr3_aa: CSAGVGLAMGEQFF
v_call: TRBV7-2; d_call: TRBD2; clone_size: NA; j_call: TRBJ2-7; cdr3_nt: TGTGCCAGCAGCCGCAGGACTAGCGGCACCTACGAGCAGTACTTC; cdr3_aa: CASSRRTSGTYEQYF
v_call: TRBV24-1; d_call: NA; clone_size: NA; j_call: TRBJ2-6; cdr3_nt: TGTGCCACCAGTGAACCTGACGGACCCGGCGCCAACGTCCTGACTTTC; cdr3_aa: CATSEPDGPGANVLTF
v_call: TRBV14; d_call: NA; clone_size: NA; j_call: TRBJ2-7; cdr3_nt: TGTGCCAGCAGCCAAGATGCGTTCTACGAGCAGTACTTC; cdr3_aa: CASSQDAFYEQYF
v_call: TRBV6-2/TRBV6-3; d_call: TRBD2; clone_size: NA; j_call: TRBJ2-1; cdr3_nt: TGTGCCAGCAGACTAGCGGGGGGGACCCATGAGCAGTTCTTC; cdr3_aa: CASRLAGGTHEQFF